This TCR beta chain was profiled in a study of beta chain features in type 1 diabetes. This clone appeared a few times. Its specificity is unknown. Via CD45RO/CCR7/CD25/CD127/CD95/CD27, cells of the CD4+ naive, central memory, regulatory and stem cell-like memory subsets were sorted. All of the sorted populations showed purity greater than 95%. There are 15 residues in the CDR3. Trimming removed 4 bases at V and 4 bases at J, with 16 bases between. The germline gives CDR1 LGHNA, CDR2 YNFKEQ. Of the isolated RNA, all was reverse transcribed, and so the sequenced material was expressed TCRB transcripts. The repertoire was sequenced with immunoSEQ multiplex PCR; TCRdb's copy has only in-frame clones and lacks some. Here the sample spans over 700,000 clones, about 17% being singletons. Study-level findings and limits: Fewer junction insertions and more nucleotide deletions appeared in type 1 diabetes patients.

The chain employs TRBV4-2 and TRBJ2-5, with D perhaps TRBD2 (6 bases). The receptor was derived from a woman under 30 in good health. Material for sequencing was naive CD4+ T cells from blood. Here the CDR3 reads CASSPRGSQGETQYF. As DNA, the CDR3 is TGTGCCAGCAGCCCGCGGGGCAGTCAGGGAGAGACCCAGTACTTC.